Listed here are 7 T cell receptor beta chains from one sample, sequenced in a study of cytomegalovirus exposure and HLA in healthy donors (dated by TCRdb to 2017 to 2019). The library came from the immunoSEQ multiplex PCR assay. A mixture of 60 forward primers for TCR Vbeta segments and 13 reverse primers for TCR Jbeta segments was used in the multiplex PCR. The source is immuneACCESS, and TCRdb retained only in-frame sequences with V and J called. Part of the clones is not carried over; for the studies checked, unresolved V genes explain less than half of this, and the remainder is unexplained. The sample contains under 150,000 clones, 60% to 85% of them found a single time. The top ten clones comprise over 1% of the sample. The sample consisted of PBMCs. Receptor source: a male donor in good health and CMV-seropositive.

The gene calls are TRBV19 and TRBJ1-2; tentatively, D is TRBD1 (5 bases). Germline values: CDR1 LNHDA, CDR2 SQIVND (reference sequence). CDR3 size: 13 residues. The V and J ends lost 2 bases and 4 bases respectively, with 8 bases between them. This CDR3 reads CASSIQGTYGYTF. Here the CDR3 DNA reads TGTGCCAGTAGTATACAGGGAACCTATGGCTACACCTTC.

This CDR3 reads CAISDTSLGGFGGYTF. The CDR3 nucleotides read TGTGCCATCAGTGATACTTCCTTGGGGGGATTTGGTGGCTACACCTTC. The rearrangement joins TRBV10-3 to TRBJ1-2; D possibly corresponds to TRBD1 (5 bases). Trimming shortened V by 3 bases and J by 7 bases, and 21 bases separated the two germline ends. The CDR3 runs 16 residues. Germline loops: CDR1 ENHRY, CDR2 SYGVKD.

The CDR3 DNA is TGTGCCAGCAGCTCCGGGACAGGGTGGAGTGAAAAACTGTTTTTT. This sequence encodes CASSSGTGWSEKLFF. The chain has TRBV5-5 and TRBJ1-4; TRBD1 matches 9 bases. V lost 3 bases to trimming and J lost 7 bases; unmatched junction nucleotides: 7. The CDR3 covers 15 residues. Germline lookup yields CDR1 SGHKS and CDR2 YYEKEE (reference sequence).

The chain is built from TRBV19 and TRBJ1-3; possibly TRBD1 for D (6 bases). The CDR3 is made up of 14 amino acids. The V gene's germline CDR1 is LNHDA and CDR2 SQIVND (reference sequence). Trimming took off 3 bases at V and 1 base at J, with 7 bases between the two ends. The CDR3 reads CASSIGTSGNTIYF. The CDR3, as DNA: TGTGCCAGTAGTATCGGGACATCTGGAAACACCATATATTTT.

The chain joins TRBV6-5 to TRBJ2-7; D gene uncertain. Trimming pared 0 bases from V and 1 base from J, leaving 7 bases between. The CDR3 is 14 amino acids. Germline V CDR1 and CDR2: MNHEY, SVGAGI. In DNA, the CDR3 is TGTGCCAGCAGTTACTCGGCAGTTTCCTACGAGCAGTACTTC. Translating it yields CASSYSAVSYEQYF.

The genes are TRBV7-9 and TRBJ1-2, with unresolved D. The CDR3 extends over 13 amino acids. Germline V gene sequence: CDR1 SEHNR, CDR2 FQNEAQ (reference sequence). Trimming removed 5 bases at V and 4 bases at J, with 11 bases between. This CDR3 reads CASSPPHVYGYTF. The CDR3 region has the DNA TGTGCCAGCAGCCCCCCCCATGTCTATGGCTACACCTTC.

The chain uses TRBV11-3 and TRBJ2-3, with TRBD2 as a possible D gene (5 bases). The ends were cut back, 1 base at V and 0 bases at J, with 5 bases in the middle. Germline-derived CDR1 and CDR2 are SGHNT and YENEEA. The length of the CDR3 is 14 residues. The CDR3 loop reads CASSLGGSTDTQYF. The CDR3 nucleotides are TGTGCCAGCAGCTTAGGAGGGAGCACAGATACGCAGTATTTT.